This TCR beta chain was sequenced for a study of control samples from healthy donors and cancer patients. Some clones are missing from TCRdb's copy, which holds only in-frame ones; the method was immunoSEQ multiplex PCR. Of 170,000 or so clones in the sample, around nine tenths are singletons; the top ten hold approximately 1.4%. This CDR3 has 12 residues. Germline V gene lookup returns CDR1 MNHEY and CDR2 SMNVEV (reference sequence). The V and J ends lost 8 bases and 6 bases respectively, with 13 bases between them. The chain links TRBV27 to TRBJ1-2, with D hard to call. Sequencing used blood. The receptor's source is a man younger than 40 in good health. For the CDR3, the DNA is TGTGCCAGCCCACTGGTGGGAGATGGCTACACCTTC. Translation: CASPLVGDGYTF.